Sequencing of this TCR beta chain was carried out in a study of blood T cell repertoires in COVID-19. Turning to the study itself: Sources were T cells, B-cell-depleted T cells, or PBMCs; the material itself was cDNA or gDNA.

The germline V gene encodes CDR1 LNHDA and CDR2 SQIVND (reference sequence). The ends were cut back, 3 bases at V and 0 bases at J, with 8 bases in the middle. The CDR3 has 15 residues. As processed by the authors: Counts of nucleated cells, estimated from reference gene primer amplification, were obtained. Clones were read by immunoSEQ multiplex PCR, and TCRdb kept only the in-frame ones, dropping some. That table supplies the V and J calls and clone size; D and trimming were determined from the DNA. The sample includes under 200,000 clones, more than 75% of them seen just once. The sequenced sample consisted of peripheral blood. V gene TRBV19 combines with J gene TRBJ2-2; D uncertain. The TCR was taken from a man aged 40-49 years with active or convalescent COVID-19. CDR3 DNA: TGTGCCAGTAGTATCCAGGAAGCGAACACCGGGGAGCTGTTTTTT. Its translation is CASSIQEANTGELFF.